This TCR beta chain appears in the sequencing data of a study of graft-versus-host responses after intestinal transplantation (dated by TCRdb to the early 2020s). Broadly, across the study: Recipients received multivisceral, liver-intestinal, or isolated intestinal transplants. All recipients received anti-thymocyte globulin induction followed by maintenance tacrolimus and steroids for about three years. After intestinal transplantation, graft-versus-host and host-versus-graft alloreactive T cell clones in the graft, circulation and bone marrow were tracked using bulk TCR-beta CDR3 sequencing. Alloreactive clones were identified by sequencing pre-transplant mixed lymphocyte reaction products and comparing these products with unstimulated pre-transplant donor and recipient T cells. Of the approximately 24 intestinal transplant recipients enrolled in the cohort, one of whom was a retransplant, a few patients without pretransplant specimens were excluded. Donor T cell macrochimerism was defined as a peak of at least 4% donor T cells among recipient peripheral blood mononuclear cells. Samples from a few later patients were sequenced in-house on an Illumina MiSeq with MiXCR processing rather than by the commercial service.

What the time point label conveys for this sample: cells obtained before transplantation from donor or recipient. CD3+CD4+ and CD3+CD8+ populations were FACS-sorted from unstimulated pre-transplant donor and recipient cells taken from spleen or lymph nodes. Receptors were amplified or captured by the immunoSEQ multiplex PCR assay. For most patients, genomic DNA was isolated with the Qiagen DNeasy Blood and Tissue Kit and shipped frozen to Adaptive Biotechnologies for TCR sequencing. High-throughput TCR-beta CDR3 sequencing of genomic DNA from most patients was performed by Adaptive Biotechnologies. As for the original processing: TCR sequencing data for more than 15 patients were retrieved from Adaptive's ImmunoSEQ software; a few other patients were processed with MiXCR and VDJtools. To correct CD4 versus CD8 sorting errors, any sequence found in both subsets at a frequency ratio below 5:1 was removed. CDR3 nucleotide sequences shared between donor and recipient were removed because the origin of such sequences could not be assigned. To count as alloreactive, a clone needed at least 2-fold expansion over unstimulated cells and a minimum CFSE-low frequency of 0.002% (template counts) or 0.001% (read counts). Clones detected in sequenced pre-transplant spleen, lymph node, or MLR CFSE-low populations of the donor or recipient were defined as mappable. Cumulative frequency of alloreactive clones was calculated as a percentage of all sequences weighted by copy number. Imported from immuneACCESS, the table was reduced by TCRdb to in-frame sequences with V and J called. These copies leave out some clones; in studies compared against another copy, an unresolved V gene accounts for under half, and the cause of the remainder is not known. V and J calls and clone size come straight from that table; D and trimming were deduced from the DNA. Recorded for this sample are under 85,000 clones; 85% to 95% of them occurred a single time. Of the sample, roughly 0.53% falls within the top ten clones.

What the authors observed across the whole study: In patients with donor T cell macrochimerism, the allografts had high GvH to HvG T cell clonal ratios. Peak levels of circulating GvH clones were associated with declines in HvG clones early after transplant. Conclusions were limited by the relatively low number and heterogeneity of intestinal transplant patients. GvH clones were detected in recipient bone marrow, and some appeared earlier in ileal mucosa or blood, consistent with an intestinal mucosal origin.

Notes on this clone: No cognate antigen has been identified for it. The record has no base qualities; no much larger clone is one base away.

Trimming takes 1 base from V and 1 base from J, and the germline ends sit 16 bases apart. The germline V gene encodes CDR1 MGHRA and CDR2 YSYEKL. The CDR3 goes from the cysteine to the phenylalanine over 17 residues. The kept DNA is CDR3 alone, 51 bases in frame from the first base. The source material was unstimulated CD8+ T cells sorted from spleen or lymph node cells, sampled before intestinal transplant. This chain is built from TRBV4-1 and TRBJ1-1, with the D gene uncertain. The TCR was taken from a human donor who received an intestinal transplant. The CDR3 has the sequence CASSQAITDFSNTEAFF. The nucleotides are TGCGCCAGCAGCCAAGCTATCACGGATTTCTCGAACACTGAAGCTTTCTTT.